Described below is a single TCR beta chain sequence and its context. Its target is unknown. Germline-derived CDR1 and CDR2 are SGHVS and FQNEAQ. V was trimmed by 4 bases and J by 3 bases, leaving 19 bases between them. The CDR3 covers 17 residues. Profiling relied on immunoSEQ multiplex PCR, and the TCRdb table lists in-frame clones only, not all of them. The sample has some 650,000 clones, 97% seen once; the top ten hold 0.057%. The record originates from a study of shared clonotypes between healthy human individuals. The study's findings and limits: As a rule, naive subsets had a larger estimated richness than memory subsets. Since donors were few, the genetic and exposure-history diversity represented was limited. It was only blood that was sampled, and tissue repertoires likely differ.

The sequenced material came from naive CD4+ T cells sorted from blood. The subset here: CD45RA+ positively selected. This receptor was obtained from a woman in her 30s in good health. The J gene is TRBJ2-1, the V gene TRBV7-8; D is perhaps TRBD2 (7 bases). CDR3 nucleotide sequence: TGTGCCAGCAGCTCCCGCGTGGGCGGGGGCGACTACAATGAGCAGTTCTTC. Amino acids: CASSSRVGGGDYNEQFF.